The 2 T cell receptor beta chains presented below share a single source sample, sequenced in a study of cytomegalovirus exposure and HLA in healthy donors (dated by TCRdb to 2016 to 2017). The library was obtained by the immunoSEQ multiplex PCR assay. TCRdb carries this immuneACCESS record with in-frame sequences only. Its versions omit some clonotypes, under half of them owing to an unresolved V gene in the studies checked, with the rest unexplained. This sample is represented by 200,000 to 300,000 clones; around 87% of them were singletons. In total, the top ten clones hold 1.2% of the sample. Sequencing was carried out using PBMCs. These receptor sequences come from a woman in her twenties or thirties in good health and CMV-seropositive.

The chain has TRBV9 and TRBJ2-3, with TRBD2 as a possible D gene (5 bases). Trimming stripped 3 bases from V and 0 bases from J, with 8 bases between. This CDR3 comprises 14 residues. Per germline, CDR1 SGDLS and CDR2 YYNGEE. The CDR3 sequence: CASSATGSTDTQYF. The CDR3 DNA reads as TGTGCCAGCAGCGCAACGGGGAGCACAGATACGCAGTATTTT.

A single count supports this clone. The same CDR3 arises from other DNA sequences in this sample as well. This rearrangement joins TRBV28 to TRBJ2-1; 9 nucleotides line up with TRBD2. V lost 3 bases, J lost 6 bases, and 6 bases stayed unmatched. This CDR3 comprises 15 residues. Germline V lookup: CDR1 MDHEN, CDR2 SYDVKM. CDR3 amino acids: CASSFLAGGGNEQFF. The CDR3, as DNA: TGTGCCAGCAGTTTCCTCGCGGGAGGGGGCAATGAGCAGTTCTTC.